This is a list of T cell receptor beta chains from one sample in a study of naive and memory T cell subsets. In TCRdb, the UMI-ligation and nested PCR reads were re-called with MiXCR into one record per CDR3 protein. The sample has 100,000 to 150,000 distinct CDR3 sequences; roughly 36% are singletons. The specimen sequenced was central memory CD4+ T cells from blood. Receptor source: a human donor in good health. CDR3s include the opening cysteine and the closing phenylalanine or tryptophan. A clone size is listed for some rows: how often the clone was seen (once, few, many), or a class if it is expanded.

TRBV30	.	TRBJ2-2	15	CAWRVGLAATGELFF
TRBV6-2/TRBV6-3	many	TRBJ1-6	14	CASSITGGNSPLHF
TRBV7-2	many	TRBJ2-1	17	CASSLESLAGGRTEQFF
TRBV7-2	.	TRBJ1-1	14	CASSLEVRNTEAFF
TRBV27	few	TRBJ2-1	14	CASSRVGRLAEQFF
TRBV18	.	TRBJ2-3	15	CASSRRRTSTDTQYF
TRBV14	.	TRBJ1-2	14	CASSRQRANYGYTF
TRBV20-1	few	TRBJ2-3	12	CRGYGGIDTQYF
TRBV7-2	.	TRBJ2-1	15	CASSRDSSSGHEQFF
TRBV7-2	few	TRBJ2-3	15	CASSLAHSGTDTQYF
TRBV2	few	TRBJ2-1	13	CASSESGRNEQFF
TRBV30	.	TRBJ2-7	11	CAWSKEGEQYF
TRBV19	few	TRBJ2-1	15	CASIAGGSSYNEQFF
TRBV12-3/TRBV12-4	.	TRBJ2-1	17	CASSWGNLAGPYNEQFF
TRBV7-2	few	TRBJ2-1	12	CASSQTDNEQFF
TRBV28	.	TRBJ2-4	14	CASSPRTITNIQYF
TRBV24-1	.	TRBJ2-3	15	CATSDTGQGGDTQYF
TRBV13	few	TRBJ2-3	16	CASSLHRGRRADTQYF
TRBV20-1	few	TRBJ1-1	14	CSARDRVVYTEAFF
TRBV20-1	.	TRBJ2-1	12	CSAPFPRDEQFF
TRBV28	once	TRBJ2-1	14	CASSLAGAYNEQFF
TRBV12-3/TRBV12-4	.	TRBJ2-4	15	CASGGQGRAKNIQYF
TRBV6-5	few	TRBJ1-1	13	CAIRRSMNTEAFF
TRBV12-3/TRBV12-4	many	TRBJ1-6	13	CASGQHLNSPLHF
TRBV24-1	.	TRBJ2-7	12	CATSPGVHEQYF
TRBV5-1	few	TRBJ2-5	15	CASSSATNRQETQYF
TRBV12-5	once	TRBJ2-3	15	CASGGDRGSTDTQYF
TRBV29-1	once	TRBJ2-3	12	CSVEPDGRGLDF
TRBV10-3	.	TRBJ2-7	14	CAIKDRAFRYEQYF
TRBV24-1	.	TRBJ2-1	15	CATSAGGETYNEQFF
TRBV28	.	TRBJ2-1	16	CASRSPEGQGYNEQFF
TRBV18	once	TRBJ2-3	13	CASSPGGSQPQYF
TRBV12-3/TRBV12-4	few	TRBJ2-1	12	CASSLRGSGQFF
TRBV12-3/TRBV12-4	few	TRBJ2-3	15	CASSAGQGITDTQYF
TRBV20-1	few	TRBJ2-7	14	CSARREQGAWEQYF
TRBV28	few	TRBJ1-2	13	CATTMGGDYGYTF
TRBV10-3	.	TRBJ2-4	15	CAISGDTLAKNIQYF
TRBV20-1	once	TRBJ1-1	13	CSAKGIQGTEAFF
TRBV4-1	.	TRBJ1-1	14	CASSYDSRRGEAFF
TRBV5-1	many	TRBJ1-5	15	CASSLDSYSNQPQHF
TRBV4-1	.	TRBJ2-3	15	CASSQDLWGADTQYF
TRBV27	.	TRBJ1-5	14	CASSRGLGNQPQHF
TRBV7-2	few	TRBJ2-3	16	CASNPSSGSSTDTQYF
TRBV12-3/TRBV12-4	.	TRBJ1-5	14	CASSLGQGQGPQHF
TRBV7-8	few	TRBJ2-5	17	CASSLKGNRGREETQYF
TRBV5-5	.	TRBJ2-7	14	CASSATSGSYEQYF
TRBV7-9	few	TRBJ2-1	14	CASSLLAGYNEQFF
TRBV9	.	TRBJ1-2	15	CASSPGQGLNYGYTF
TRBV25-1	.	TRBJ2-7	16	CASSDSVGVSSYEQYF
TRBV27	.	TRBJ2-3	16	CASSLSTGGEPDTQYF
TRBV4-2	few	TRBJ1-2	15	CASSQDGGDFYGYTF
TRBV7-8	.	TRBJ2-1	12	CASSLALNEQFF
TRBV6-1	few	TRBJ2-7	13	CASSRGSLYEQYF
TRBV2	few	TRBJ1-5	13	CASSKQRNQPQHF
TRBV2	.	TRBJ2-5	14	CASSKHRGLETQYF
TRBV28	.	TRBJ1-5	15	CASSQYGQRNQPQHF
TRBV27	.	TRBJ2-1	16	CASSPPDRGFYNEQFF
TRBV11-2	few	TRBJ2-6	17	CASSPWDRPDGANVLTF
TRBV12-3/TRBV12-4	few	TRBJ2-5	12	CASSLQPETQYF